This TCR beta chain stems from a study of T cell clones after liver transplantation. For the study at large: As an antigen-independent comparator, third-party-reactive TCRbeta sequences came from pre-transplant mixed lymphocyte reactions.

V shed 6 bases and J shed 7 bases, with 19 bases lying between them. In germline, CDR1 is MNHNS, CDR2 SASEGT. This CDR3 is 14 amino acids long. Unstimulated PBMCs were sorted into CD3+CD4+ and CD3+CD8+ populations. Method: immunoSEQ multiplex PCR; TCRdb's copy keeps in-frame clones and lacks some. The repertoire holds some 80,000 clones, with roughly 85% as singletons. The chain combines TRBV6-1 with TRBJ2-7; no clear D gene. The starting material was CD4+ T cells from blood, obtained roughly 3.5 years after liver transplant. The sequence was obtained from a human patient who received a liver transplant. The graft donor may account for some of the T cells. CDR3 coding DNA: TGTGCCAGCAGCCGGAAAGGAACTACCTCAGAGCAGTACTTC. Its protein is CASSRKGTTSEQYF.